A single sample gave rise to the 15 T cell receptor beta chains below, sequenced in a study of blood T cell repertoires in COVID-19 (dated by TCRdb to the early 2020s). Libraries were constructed by the immunoSEQ multiplex PCR assay. TCRdb holds this immuneACCESS table with in-frame rearrangements only. Some clones are missing; in checked studies, unresolved V genes explain under half, and the rest has no known cause. Present in this sample are about 260,000 clones, over 80% of which were seen just once. The top ten clones comprise 1.5% of the sample. The specimen sequenced was peripheral blood. The receptors here all came from a woman in her thirties or forties who had recovered from COVID-19.

This rearrangement joins TRBV7-8 to TRBJ1-5, with 7 nucleotides matching TRBD1. J lost 5 bases, V lost 4 bases, and 8 bases had no gene match. The CDR3 is 15 amino acids. Germline CDR1 reads SGHVS; CDR2 reads FQNEAQ. CDR3 protein: CASSSRGTGYQPQHF. CDR3 nucleotide sequence: TGTGCCAGCAGCTCCAGGGGGACCGGATATCAGCCCCAGCATTTT.

The gene calls are TRBV2 and TRBJ2-3; D is undetermined. CDR3 size: 11 residues. The germline CDR1 and CDR2 sequences are SNHLY and FYNNEI. The V end was cut by 5 bases, the J end by 5 bases, with 5 bases between. For the CDR3, the DNA is TGTGCCAGCAGTCTGCGAGATACGCAGTATTTT. This encodes CASSLRDTQYF.

The V call is TRBV11-2, the J call TRBJ1-6; D ambiguous. V lost 5 bases to trimming and J lost 6 bases, with 11 bases between them. The germline V gene has CDR1 SGHAT and CDR2 FQNNGV. There are 14 residues in the CDR3. The CDR3, as DNA: TGTGCCAGCAGCCTCGACCGGGGTAATTCACCCCTCCACTTT. Translation: CASSLDRGNSPLHF.

The V gene is TRBV30, the J gene TRBJ1-2, with 9 nucleotides matching TRBD1. Germline V gene data show CDR1 as GTSNPN and CDR2 as SVGIG (reference sequence). This CDR3 has 17 residues. V dropped 1 base and J dropped 1; count of bases not matched to a gene: 10. This CDR3 reads CAWSEGQGPSLNYGYTF. The CDR3, as DNA: TGTGCCTGGAGTGAGGGACAGGGCCCTAGCCTTAACTATGGCTACACCTTC.

The chain uses TRBV2 and TRBJ2-7; TRBD2 matches 10 bases. The V gene's germline CDR1 is SNHLY and CDR2 FYNNEI. CDR3 length equals 14 residues. V lost 7 bases to trimming and J lost 4 bases; unmatched junction nucleotides: 7. This chain's CDR3 is CASTPSGGGYEQYF. The CDR3 DNA is TGTGCCAGCACCCCTAGCGGGGGTGGGTACGAGCAGTACTTC.

This sequence joins TRBV6-1 and TRBJ1-4; unclear D gene. CDR1 is MNHNS and CDR2 is SASEGT in the germline V gene. V was trimmed by 2 bases and J by 8 bases, leaving 12 bases between them. This CDR3 region has 14 residues. Written as DNA, the CDR3 is TGTGCCAGCAGTGAAAGCCGGGTCCGGGAAAAACTGTTTTTT. Translated, it gives CASSESRVREKLFF.

The chain is built from TRBV12-3 or TRBV12-4 and TRBJ1-1; maybe TRBD1 (6 bases). Trimming stripped 6 bases from V and 4 bases from J, with 12 bases between. This CDR3 comprises 13 residues. CDR3 DNA: TGTGCCAGCAGAAAAACAGGGACCACTGAAGCTTTCTTT. This translates into CASRKTGTTEAFF.

This chain joins TRBV19 and TRBJ2-1, with 9 bases that match TRBD1. CDR3 length: 14 residues. The germline V gene has CDR1 LNHDA and CDR2 SQIVND (reference sequence). With 5 bases clipped from V and 9 bases from J, the junction kept 8 bases outside the gene matches. CDR3 in DNA: TGTGCCAGTAGTGTGGACAGGGGAGGCGGTGAGCAGTTCTTC. Protein product: CASSVDRGGGEQFF.

The V gene is TRBV7-2, the J gene TRBJ2-1, with 9 nucleotides matching TRBD1. V gave up 6 bases and J gave up 3 bases; unmatched junction bases: 6. The CDR3 is made up of 15 amino acids. Germline V gene lookup returns CDR1 SGHTA and CDR2 FQGNSA. The CDR3 DNA reads as TGTGCCAGCAGTTCTGACAGGGGGAACTACAATGAGCAGTTCTTC. This codes for CASSSDRGNYNEQFF.

This clone was counted a single time. The gene calls are TRBV6-5 and TRBJ1-6, with D maybe TRBD1 (6 bases). Germline loops: CDR1 MNHEY, CDR2 SVGAGI. Trimming took 10 bases from V and 10 from J, leaving 23 bases between them. This CDR3 is 15 amino acids long. This CDR3 reads CAIKALGPGVSPLHF. The CDR3 DNA reads TGTGCCATAAAGGCCCTGGGGCCAGGGGTGTCACCCCTCCACTTT.

The rearrangement uses TRBV2 and TRBJ1-1, with 7 positions matching TRBD1. The CDR3 extends over 14 amino acids. The V gene's germline CDR1 is SNHLY and CDR2 FYNNEI. Trimming removed 6 bases from V and 1 base from J; junction bases left unmatched: 5. CDR3 coding DNA: TGTGCCAGCAGGTTGGGACAGTCGAACACTGAAGCTTTCTTT. Residues: CASRLGQSNTEAFF.

This clone was picked up one time. The chain is built from TRBV5-1 and TRBJ1-2; D is possibly TRBD1 (5 bases). CDR1 and CDR2 (germline): SGHRS, YFSETQ. V dropped 6 bases and J dropped 1 base, with 16 bases sitting between them. CDR3 size: 15 residues. CDR3 DNA: TGCGCCAGCACCGCAGGGAATCCTGGTAACTATGGCTACACCTTC. Translated, it gives CASTAGNPGNYGYTF.

The J gene is TRBJ1-1, the V gene TRBV7-2, with 7 bases that match TRBD1. The CDR3 runs to 14 residues. Per germline, CDR1 SGHTA and CDR2 FQGNSA. V was clipped by 5 bases and J by 5 bases; unmatched bases: 8. The DNA of the CDR3 is TGTGCCAGCAGCCTACAGGGGCTAGGGACTGAAGCTTTCTTT. Translating it yields CASSLQGLGTEAFF.

J is TRBJ2-1 and V is TRBV9, with 9 bases matching TRBD2. The junction had 5 bases not matched to a gene; V was cut back by 4 bases and J by 3 bases. Germline CDR1 reads SGDLS; CDR2 reads YYNGEE. This CDR3 contains 15 residues. The CDR3 loop is CASSQTSGGYNEQFF. DNA for the CDR3: TGTGCCAGCAGCCAGACTAGCGGAGGCTACAATGAGCAGTTCTTC.

The V and J genes are TRBV9 and TRBJ2-5; 8 bases are a match to TRBD2. Trimming at V came to 0 bases and at J to 4 bases, leaving 5 bases not matched to a gene. Germline assignment: CDR1 SGDLS and CDR2 YYNGEE. This CDR3 spans 15 amino acids. The CDR3 region is CASSVAPAGGETQYF. In DNA form, the CDR3 reads TGTGCCAGCAGCGTAGCCCCCGCGGGGGGAGAGACCCAGTACTTC.